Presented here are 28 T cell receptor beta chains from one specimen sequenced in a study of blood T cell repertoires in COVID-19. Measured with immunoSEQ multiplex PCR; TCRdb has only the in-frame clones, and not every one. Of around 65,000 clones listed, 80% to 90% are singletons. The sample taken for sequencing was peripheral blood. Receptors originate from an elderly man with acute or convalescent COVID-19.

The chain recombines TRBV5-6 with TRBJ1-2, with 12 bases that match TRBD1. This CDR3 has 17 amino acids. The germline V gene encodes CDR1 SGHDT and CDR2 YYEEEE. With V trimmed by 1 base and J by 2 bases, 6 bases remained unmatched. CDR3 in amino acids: CASSLPGTGGPNYGYTF. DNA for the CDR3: TGTGCCAGCAGCTTGCCCGGGACAGGGGGCCCGAACTATGGCTACACCTTC. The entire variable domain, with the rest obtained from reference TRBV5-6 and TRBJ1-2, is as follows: DAGVTQSPTHLIKTRGQQVTLRCSPKSGHDTVSWYQQALGQGPQFIFQYYEEEERQRGNFPDRFSGHQFPNYSSELNVNALLLGDSALYLCASSLPGTGGPNYGYTFGSGTRLTVV.

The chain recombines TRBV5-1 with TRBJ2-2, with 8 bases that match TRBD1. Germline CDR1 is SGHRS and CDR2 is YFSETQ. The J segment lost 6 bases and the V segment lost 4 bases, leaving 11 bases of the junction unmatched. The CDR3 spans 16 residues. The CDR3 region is CASSPARGRGAGELFF. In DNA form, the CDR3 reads TGCGCCAGCAGCCCGGCCAGGGGGCGAGGGGCCGGGGAGCTGTTTTTT.

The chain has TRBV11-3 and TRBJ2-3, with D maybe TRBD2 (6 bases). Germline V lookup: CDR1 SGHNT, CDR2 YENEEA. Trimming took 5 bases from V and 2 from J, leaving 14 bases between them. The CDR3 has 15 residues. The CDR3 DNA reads TGTGCCAGCAGCCCAACAGCGGGTACCACAGATACGCAGTATTTT. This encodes CASSPTAGTTDTQYF. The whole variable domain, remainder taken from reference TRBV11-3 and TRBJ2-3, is EAGVVQSPRYKIIEKKQPVAFWCNPISGHNTLYWYLQNLGQGPELLIRYENEEAVDDSQLPKDRFSAERLKGVDSTLKIQPAELGDSAVYLCASSPTAGTTDTQYFGPGTRLTVL.

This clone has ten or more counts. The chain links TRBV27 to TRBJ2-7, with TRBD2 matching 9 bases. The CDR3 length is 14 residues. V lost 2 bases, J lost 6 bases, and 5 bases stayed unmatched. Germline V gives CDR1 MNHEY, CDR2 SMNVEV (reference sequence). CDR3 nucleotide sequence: TGTGCCAGCAGTTTAGTAGCGGGAGCAATCGAGCAGTACTTC. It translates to CASSLVAGAIEQYF.

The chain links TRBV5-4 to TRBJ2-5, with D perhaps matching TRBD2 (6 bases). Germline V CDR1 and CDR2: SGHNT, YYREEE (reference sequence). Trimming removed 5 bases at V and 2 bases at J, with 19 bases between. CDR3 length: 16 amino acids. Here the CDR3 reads CASSPTGVGSQETQYF. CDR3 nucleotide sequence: TGTGCCAGCAGTCCTACGGGGGTCGGGAGTCAAGAGACCCAGTACTTC.

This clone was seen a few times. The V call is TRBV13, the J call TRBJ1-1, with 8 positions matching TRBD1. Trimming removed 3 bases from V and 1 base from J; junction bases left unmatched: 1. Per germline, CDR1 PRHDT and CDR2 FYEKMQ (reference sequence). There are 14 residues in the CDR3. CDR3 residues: CASSFGTGNTEAFF. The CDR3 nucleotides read TGTGCCAGCAGCTTCGGGACAGGGAACACTGAAGCTTTCTTT.

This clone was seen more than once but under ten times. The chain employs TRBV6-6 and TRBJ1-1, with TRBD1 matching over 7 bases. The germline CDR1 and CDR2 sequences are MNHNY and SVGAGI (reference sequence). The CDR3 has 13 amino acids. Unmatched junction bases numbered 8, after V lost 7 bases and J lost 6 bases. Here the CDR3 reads CASTLNRGSEAFF. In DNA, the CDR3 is TGTGCCAGCACACTAAACAGGGGATCTGAAGCTTTCTTT.

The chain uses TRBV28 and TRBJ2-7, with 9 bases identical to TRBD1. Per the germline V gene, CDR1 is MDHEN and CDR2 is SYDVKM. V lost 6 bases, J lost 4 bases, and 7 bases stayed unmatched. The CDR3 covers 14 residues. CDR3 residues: CASSPRDREYEQYF. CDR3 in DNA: TGTGCCAGCAGCCCCCGGGACAGGGAGTACGAGCAGTACTTC. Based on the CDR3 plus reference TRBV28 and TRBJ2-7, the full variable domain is DVKVTQSSRYLVKRTGEKVFLECVQDMDHENMFWYRQDPGLGLRLIYFSYDVKMKEKGDIPEGYSVSREKKERFSLILESASTNQTSMYLCASSPRDREYEQYFGPGTRLTVT.

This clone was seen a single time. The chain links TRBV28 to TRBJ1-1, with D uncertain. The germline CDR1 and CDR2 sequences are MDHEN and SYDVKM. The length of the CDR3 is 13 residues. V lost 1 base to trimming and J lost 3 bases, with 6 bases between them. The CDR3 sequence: CASSLYSYTEAFF. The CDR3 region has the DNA TGTGCCAGCAGTTTATACTCTTACACTGAAGCTTTCTTT.

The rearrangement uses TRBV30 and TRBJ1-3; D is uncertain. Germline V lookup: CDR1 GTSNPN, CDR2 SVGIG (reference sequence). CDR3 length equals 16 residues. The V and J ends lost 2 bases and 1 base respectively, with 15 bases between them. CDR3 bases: TGTGCCTGGAGTTCACTGCGGCTTAGGTCTGGAAACACCATATATTTT. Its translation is CAWSSLRLRSGNTIYF. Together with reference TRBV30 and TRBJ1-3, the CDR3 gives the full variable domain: SQTIHQWPATLVQPVGSPLSLECTVEGTSNPNLYWYRQAAGRGLQLLFYSVGIGQISSEVPQNLSASRPQDRQFILSSKKLLLSDSGFYLCAWSSLRLRSGNTIYFGEGSWLTVV.

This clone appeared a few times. The CDR3 DNA reads as TGTGCCAGCAGTGAGCAGGGTCGGGAAGCTTTCTTT. Translating gives CASSEQGREAFF. The chain recombines TRBV6-1 with TRBJ1-1; D may be TRBD1 (5 bases). Trimming stripped 3 bases from V and 8 bases from J, with 10 bases between. The V gene's germline CDR1 is MNHNS and CDR2 SASEGT. The CDR3 contains 12 residues.

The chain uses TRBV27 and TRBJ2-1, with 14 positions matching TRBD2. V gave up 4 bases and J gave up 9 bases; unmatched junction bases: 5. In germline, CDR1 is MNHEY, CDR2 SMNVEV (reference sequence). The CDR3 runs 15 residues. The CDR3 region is CASSSGLAGVLEQFF. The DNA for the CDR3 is TGTGCCAGCAGTTCGGGACTAGCGGGAGTCCTTGAGCAGTTCTTC.

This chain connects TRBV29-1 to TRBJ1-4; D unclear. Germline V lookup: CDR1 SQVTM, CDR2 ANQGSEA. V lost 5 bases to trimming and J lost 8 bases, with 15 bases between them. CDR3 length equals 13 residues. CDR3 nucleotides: TGCAGCGTTCGGCGGACCCGGGAGGAAAAACTGTTTTTT. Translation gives CSVRRTREEKLFF. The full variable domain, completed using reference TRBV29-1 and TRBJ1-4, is SAVISQKPSRDICQRGTSLTIQCQVDSQVTMMFWYRQQPGQSLTLIATANQGSEATYESGFVIDKFPISRPNLTFSTLTVSNMSPEDSSIYLCSVRRTREEKLFFGSGTQLSVL.

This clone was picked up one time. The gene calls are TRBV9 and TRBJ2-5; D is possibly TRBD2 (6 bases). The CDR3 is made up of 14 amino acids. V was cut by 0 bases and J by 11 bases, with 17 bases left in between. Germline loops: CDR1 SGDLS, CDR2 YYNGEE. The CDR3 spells CASSVDGGGGGQYF. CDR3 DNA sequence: TGTGCCAGCAGCGTAGATGGAGGAGGCGGAGGGCAGTACTTC.

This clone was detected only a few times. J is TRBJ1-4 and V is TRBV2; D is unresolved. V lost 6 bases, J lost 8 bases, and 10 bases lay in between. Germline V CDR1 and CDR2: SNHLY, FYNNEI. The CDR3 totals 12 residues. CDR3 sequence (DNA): TGTGCCAGCAGCCAAATCGGGGAAAAACTGTTTTTT. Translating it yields CASSQIGEKLFF.

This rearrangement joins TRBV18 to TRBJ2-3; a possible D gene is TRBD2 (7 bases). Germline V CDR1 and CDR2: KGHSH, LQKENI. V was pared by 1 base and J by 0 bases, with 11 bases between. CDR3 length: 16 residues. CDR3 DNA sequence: TGTGCCAGCTCACCACGGGGGGGCGTAAGCACAGATACGCAGTATTTT. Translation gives CASSPRGGVSTDTQYF.

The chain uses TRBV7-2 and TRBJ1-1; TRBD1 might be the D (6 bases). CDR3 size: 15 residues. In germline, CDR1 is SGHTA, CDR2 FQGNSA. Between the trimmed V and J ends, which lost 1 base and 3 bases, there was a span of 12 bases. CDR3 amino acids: CASSLEVRGYTEAFF. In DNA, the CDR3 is TGTGCCAGCAGCTTAGAGGTTAGGGGGTACACTGAAGCTTTCTTT.

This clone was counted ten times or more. CDR3 coding DNA: TGTGCCAGCAGTCCCCCGACAGGGAGTGGCGATCAGCCCCAGCATTTT. It translates to CASSPPTGSGDQPQHF. V and J are TRBV28 and TRBJ1-5; TRBD1 matches 7 bases. The germline V gene has CDR1 MDHEN and CDR2 SYDVKM. CDR3 size: 16 residues. Germline trimming cut 5 bases from V and 5 bases from J; bases unmatched to any gene: 12.

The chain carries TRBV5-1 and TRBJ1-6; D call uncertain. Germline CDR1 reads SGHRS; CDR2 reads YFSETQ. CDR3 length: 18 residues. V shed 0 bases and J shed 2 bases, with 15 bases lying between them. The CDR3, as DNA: TGCGCCAGCAGCTTGGTAACCCTAAACCAGGCCTATAATTCACCCCTCCACTTT. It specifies CASSLVTLNQAYNSPLHF.

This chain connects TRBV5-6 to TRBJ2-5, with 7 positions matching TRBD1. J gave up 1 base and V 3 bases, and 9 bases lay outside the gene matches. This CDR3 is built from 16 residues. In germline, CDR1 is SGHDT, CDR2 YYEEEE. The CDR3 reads CASSYLTGSSQETQYF. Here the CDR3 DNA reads TGTGCCAGCAGCTATTTGACAGGGTCAAGCCAAGAGACCCAGTACTTC.

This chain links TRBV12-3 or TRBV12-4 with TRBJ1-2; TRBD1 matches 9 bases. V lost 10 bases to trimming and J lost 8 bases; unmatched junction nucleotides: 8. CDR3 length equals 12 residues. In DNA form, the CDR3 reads TGTGCCATATCCGGGACAGGGCTAGGCTACACCTTC. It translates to CAISGTGLGYTF.

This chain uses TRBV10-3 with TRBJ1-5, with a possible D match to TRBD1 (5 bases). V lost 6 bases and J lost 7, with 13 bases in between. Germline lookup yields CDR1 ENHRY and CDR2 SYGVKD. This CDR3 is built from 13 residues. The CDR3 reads CAIRSVRGQPQHF. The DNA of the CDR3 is TGTGCCATCAGATCCGTGCGGGGCCAGCCCCAGCATTTT.

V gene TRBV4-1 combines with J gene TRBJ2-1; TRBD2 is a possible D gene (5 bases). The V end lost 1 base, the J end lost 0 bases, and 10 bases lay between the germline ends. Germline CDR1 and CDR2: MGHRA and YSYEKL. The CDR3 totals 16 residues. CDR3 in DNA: TGCGCCAGCAGCCAAGCAGCGGACGCCTCCTACAATGAGCAGTTCTTC. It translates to CASSQAADASYNEQFF.

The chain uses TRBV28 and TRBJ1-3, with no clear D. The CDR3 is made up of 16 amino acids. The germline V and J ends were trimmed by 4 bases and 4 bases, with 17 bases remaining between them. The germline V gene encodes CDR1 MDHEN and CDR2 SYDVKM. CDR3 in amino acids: CASSSSIGYAGNTIYF. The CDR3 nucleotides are TGTGCCAGCAGTTCATCCATCGGGTACGCGGGAAACACCATATATTTT.

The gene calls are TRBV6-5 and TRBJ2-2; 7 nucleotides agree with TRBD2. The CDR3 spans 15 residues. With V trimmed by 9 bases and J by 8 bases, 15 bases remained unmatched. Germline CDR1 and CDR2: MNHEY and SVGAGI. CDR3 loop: CASFPGLVPGGELFF. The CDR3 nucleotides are TGTGCCAGTTTTCCTGGACTAGTCCCGGGAGGGGAGCTGTTTTTT.

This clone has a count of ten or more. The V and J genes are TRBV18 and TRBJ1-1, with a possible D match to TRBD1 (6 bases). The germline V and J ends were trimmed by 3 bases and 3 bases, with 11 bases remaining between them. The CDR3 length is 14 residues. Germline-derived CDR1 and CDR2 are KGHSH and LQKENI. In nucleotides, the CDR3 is TGTGCCAGCTCACCTCGGACAGCGGACACTGAAGCTTTCTTT. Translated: CASSPRTADTEAFF.

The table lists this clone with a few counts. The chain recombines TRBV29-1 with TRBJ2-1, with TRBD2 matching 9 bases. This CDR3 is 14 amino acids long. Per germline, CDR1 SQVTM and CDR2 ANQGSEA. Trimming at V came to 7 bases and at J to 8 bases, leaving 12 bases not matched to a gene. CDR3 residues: CSAKRTRLADEQFF. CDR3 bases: TGCAGCGCAAAGCGGACCAGACTAGCGGATGAGCAGTTCTTC.

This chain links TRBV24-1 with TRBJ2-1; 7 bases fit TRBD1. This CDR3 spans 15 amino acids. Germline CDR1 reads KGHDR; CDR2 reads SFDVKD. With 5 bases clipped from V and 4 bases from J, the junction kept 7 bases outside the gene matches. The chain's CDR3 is CATSAPGQQYNEQFF. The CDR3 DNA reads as TGTGCCACCAGTGCTCCGGGACAGCAATACAATGAGCAGTTCTTC.